Listed here are 19 T cell receptor beta chains from one sample, sequenced in a study of blood T cell repertoires in COVID-19. Assay: immunoSEQ multiplex PCR; the TCRdb copy retains only in-frame clones and omits some. The table includes fewer than 10,000 clones, about 86% detected once. Material: peripheral blood. Receptor source: a human donor with active COVID-19. The donor label of this sample is uncertain.

This chain joins TRBV5-5 and TRBJ2-7, with unresolved D. This CDR3 region has 13 residues. Germline V gene data show CDR1 as SGHKS and CDR2 as YYEKEE (reference sequence). V shed 0 bases and J shed 6 bases, with 10 bases lying between them. CDR3 region: CASSLAFTAEQYV. The CDR3 nucleotides are TGTGCCAGCAGCTTGGCCTTTACAGCCGAGCAGTACGTC.

This clone was counted only a few times. The rearrangement joins TRBV5-1 to TRBJ2-6; TRBD1 is a possible D gene (5 bases). Trimming cost V 1 base and J 0 bases, with 8 bases left between them. The V gene's germline CDR1 is SGHRS and CDR2 YFSETQ. The CDR3 totals 16 residues. The CDR3 DNA sequence: TGCGCCAGCAGCTTGACAGGCTCCTCTGGGGCCAACGTCCTGACTTTC. Protein: CASSLTGSSGANVLTF.

The chain joins TRBV19 to TRBJ2-1; D unclear. V was cut by 5 bases and J by 0 bases, with 5 bases left in between. The CDR3 loop spans 13 amino acids. In germline, CDR1 is LNHDA, CDR2 SQIVND (reference sequence). The CDR3 here is CASSRLSYNEQFF. The CDR3 bases are TGTGCCAGTAGTCGTCTCTCCTACAATGAGCAGTTCTTC.

The chain joins TRBV7-9 to TRBJ1-2, with D tentatively TRBD1 (5 bases). In germline, CDR1 is SEHNR, CDR2 FQNEAQ (reference sequence). V dropped 7 bases and J dropped 5 bases, with 20 bases sitting between them. The CDR3 runs to 15 residues. The CDR3 DNA sequence: TGTGCCAGCACCACCACCCAGCGGGGCTGGTATGGCTACACCTTC. The encoded protein is CASTTTQRGWYGYTF. Based on the CDR3 plus reference TRBV7-9 and TRBJ1-2, the full variable domain is DTGVSQNPRHKITKRGQNVTFRCDPISEHNRLYWYRQTLGQGPEFLTYFQNEAQLEKSRLLSDRFSAERPKGSFSTLEIQRTEQGDSAMYLCASTTTQRGWYGYTFGSGTRLTVV.

The rearrangement uses TRBV6-5 and TRBJ2-2; TRBD1 aligns across 9 bases. After removal of 3 bases from V and 6 bases from J, the junction contained 5 bases not matched to a gene. The V gene's germline CDR1 is MNHEY and CDR2 SVGAGI. CDR3 length: 15 amino acids. The CDR3 sequence is CASSYGQGYAGELFF. In DNA form, the CDR3 reads TGTGCCAGCAGTTATGGACAGGGGTACGCCGGGGAGCTGTTTTTT.

This chain links TRBV4-1 with TRBJ1-6; no clear D. Germline V lookup: CDR1 MGHRA, CDR2 YSYEKL. The ends were cut back, 7 bases at V and 5 bases at J, with 24 bases in the middle. CDR3 length: 18 residues. For the CDR3, the DNA is TGCGCCAGCAACGAAAGATTCCCGGGTCTATCGAATAATTCACCCCTCCACTTT. Translation gives CASNERFPGLSNNSPLHF.

This chain joins TRBV18 and TRBJ1-4; possibly TRBD1 for D (6 bases). V lost 6 bases, J lost 6 bases, and 17 bases lay in between. This CDR3 spans 15 amino acids. The V gene's germline CDR1 is KGHSH and CDR2 LQKENI. In DNA form, the CDR3 reads TGTGCCAGCTCCACCTCACAGGGCGCCGATGAAAAACTGTTTTTT. Residues: CASSTSQGADEKLFF.

V gene TRBV2 combines with J gene TRBJ2-5; TRBD2 agrees at 15 bases. Looked up from germline, CDR1 is SNHLY and CDR2 is FYNNEI. V was clipped by 6 bases and J by 5 bases; unmatched bases: 7. The CDR3 extends over 16 amino acids. CDR3 in amino acids: CASSKLGLAGGETQYF. CDR3 nucleotides: TGTGCCAGCAGCAAGCTCGGACTAGCGGGAGGGGAGACCCAGTACTTC. Full variable domain (missing parts from reference TRBV2 and TRBJ2-5): EPEVTQTPSHQVTQMGQEVILRCVPISNHLYFYWYRQILGQKVEFLVSFYNNEISEKSEIFDDQFSVERPDGSNFTLKIRSTKLEDSAMYFCASSKLGLAGGETQYFGPGTRLLVL.

Here the CDR3 DNA reads TGCGCCAGCAGCCGACCCCACAGCTCCTACGAGCAGTACGTC. Translated: CASSRPHSSYEQYV. The chain uses TRBV23-1 and TRBJ2-7; no clear D gene. TRBV23-1 falls under the ORF class, with uncertain function. The V end lost 6 bases, the J end lost 0 bases, and 12 bases lay between the germline ends. The CDR3 is made up of 14 amino acids.

The rearrangement uses TRBV9 and TRBJ2-5; possible D gene TRBD2, 5 bases. Germline-derived CDR1 and CDR2 are SGDLS and YYNGEE. V was cut by 4 bases and J by 5 bases, with 12 bases left in between. The CDR3 spans 13 residues. As DNA, the CDR3 is TGTGCCAGCAGCCCCCCCAGAGGGGAGACCCAGTACTTC. It encodes CASSPPRGETQYF.

This chain uses TRBV7-9 with TRBJ1-5; TRBD1 agrees at 12 bases. The CDR3 extends over 14 amino acids. V shed 5 bases and J 6 bases; nucleotides not matched to a gene: 2. From germline, CDR1 is SEHNR and CDR2 FQNEAQ (reference sequence). CDR3 sequence reads: CASSLGQGAQPQHF. The CDR3 DNA reads TGTGCCAGCAGCCTGGGACAGGGGGCTCAGCCCCAGCATTTT.

The chain joins TRBV27 to TRBJ1-3; TRBD1 matches 9 bases. Losses at the gene ends were 4 bases for V and 1 base for J; bases not matched to a gene: 17. Germline lookup yields CDR1 MNHEY and CDR2 SMNVEV (reference sequence). The CDR3 runs 20 residues. In DNA form, the CDR3 reads TGTGCCAGCAGTTCGTATGGGGTGGGAACAGGGGGCGTATCTGGAAACACCATATATTTT. The encoded protein is CASSSYGVGTGGVSGNTIYF.

The genes are TRBV30 and TRBJ1-6; D ambiguous. Trimming removed 0 bases at V and 10 bases at J, with 10 bases between. The germline CDR1 and CDR2 sequences are GTSNPN and SVGIG (reference sequence). The CDR3 extends over 13 amino acids. CDR3 residues: CAWSVRGGSPLHF. The CDR3 bases are TGTGCCTGGAGTGTACGCGGTGGATCACCCCTCCACTTT.

This clone was seen just once. CDR3: CASSEFGEDRGLRNEQFF. CDR3 bases: TGTGCCAGCAGTGAATTCGGTGAGGACAGGGGGCTGCGCAATGAGCAGTTCTTC. The chain combines TRBV25-1 with TRBJ2-1; 11 positions agree with TRBD1. With 1 base clipped from V and 6 bases from J, the junction kept 11 bases outside the gene matches. The germline gives CDR1 MGHDK, CDR2 SYGVNS. This CDR3 comprises 18 residues.

The chain has TRBV5-1 and TRBJ2-1, with D unclear. The CDR3 has 17 amino acids. CDR1 and CDR2 (germline): SGHRS, YFSETQ. Trimming cost V 1 base and J 0 bases, with 14 bases left between them. CDR3 in amino acids: CASSLSDGSGSYNEQFF. The CDR3 coding sequence is TGCGCCAGCAGCTTGAGCGACGGGTCGGGCTCCTACAATGAGCAGTTCTTC.

This clone was counted a few times. This chain uses TRBV7-9 with TRBJ1-2; tentatively, D is TRBD1 (6 bases). Trimming took off 5 bases at V and 5 bases at J, with 15 bases between the two ends. The CDR3 is 14 amino acids. Germline V gene sequence: CDR1 SEHNR, CDR2 FQNEAQ (reference sequence). CDR3 region: CASSQLDSRYGYTF. CDR3 coding DNA: TGTGCCAGCAGCCAACTGGACAGTCGATATGGCTACACCTTC.

The chain carries TRBV12-3 or TRBV12-4 and TRBJ2-3; D perhaps matches TRBD1 (6 bases). The V end lost 5 bases, the J end lost 2 bases, and 8 bases lay between the germline ends. The CDR3 sequence is 13 residues long. In nucleotides, the CDR3 is TGTGCCAGCAGTGGGGGCCCCACAGATACGCAGTATTTT. Its translation is CASSGGPTDTQYF.

V is TRBV24-1 and J is TRBJ2-1; 8 bases line up with TRBD1. V lost 4 bases, J lost 4 bases, and 8 bases stayed unmatched. Germline CDR1 reads KGHDR; CDR2 reads SFDVKD. This CDR3 comprises 16 residues. The CDR3 sequence is CATSDFDRGDYNEQFF. The CDR3 DNA reads as TGTGCCACCAGTGACTTCGACAGGGGCGATTACAATGAGCAGTTCTTC.

The chain employs TRBV5-1 and TRBJ2-1; 8 bases line up with TRBD2. The CDR3 length is 16 residues. Germline V lookup: CDR1 SGHRS, CDR2 YFSETQ. With 5 bases clipped from V and 6 bases from J, the junction kept 13 bases outside the gene matches. The CDR3 DNA sequence: TGCGCCAGCAGGCGGGGGGTCCAGCGGGACCTCAATGAGCAGTTCTTC. It specifies CASRRGVQRDLNEQFF.